The source of this TCR beta chain is a study of T cell repertoires in cytomegalovirus infection (dated by TCRdb to about 2019). Describing the broader study: The peptide stimulations were aimed at well-studied HLA-B-restricted epitopes as well as recently identified HLA-C-restricted CMV epitopes, whose presentation resists viral immunomodulation. Because public TCR beta signatures pointed to carriage of CMV infection together with the matching HLA type, the HLA type of each donor mattered for the analysis. The paper as a whole reports these results and caveats: Carriers of CMV infection plus the relevant HLA type were discriminated by the cumulative frequency of public TCR beta family members in the study cohort and in an independent roughly 320-donor cohort. The ex vivo response was dominated by HLA-C-restricted CMV-specific TCR beta clonotypes, which also provided the single most frequent clonotype in two of eight donors.

This clonotype was seen a handful of times. This clone's antigen is unknown. Base qualities are not provided; no much larger clone lies one nucleotide away. The sample's treatment or condition label is to be understood as: in vitro stimulation with specific CMV peptide epitopes to enrich CMV-specific T cells. Sequencing was performed on an Illumina HiSeq 1500. The public sequencing data were trimmed at Q25 with fastp and processed into clonotypes with MiXCR by TCRdb, which kept only in-frame beta chains. Merged by CDR3 protein, the rows form single entries marked with the most common genes and DNA. The sample table contains 650,000 to 850,000 distinct CDR3 sequences; only one count was recorded for 25% to 35% of them. The biggest ten clones account for 10% to 15% of the sample. The sequence was collected from a human donor in good health (CMV status not recorded). Some clones in this sample may be carry-over from other donors' samples. This specimen consisted of cultured CD8+ T cells from PBMCs, obtained from culture after CMV antigen stimulation.

The DNA sequence reads TGTGCCAGCAGGTTAGAATTCGGCAGGGACTATGTTGGGAACACTGAAGCTTTCTTT. This yields the protein CASRLEFGRDYVGNTEAFF. The receptor chain draws on TRBV6-2 or TRBV6-3 and TRBJ1-1; a weak D assignment points to TRBD1 (5 bases agree). V is clipped by 6 bases and J by 1 base, and the sequence between their germline boundaries is 27 bases long. Reading the germline V gene gives CDR1 MNHEY and CDR2 SVGEGT. The CDR3 has 19 amino acids, counting the end cysteine and phenylalanine. The retained sequence is limited to the CDR3, 57 bases, with the frame set at the first base.